This T cell receptor (beta chain) is from a study of blood T cell repertoires in COVID-19. Whole-study context: COVID-19 samples collected from the United States, Italy and Spain covered acute and convalescent phases. The analysed material was cDNA or gDNA that came from T cells, B-cell-depleted T cells, or PBMCs.

Repertoires were generated with immunoSEQ multiplex PCR, while TCRdb's copy carries only in-frame clones and drops some. The sample lists approximately 200,000 clones, about four fifths occurring once. Per the germline V gene, CDR1 is WSHSY and CDR2 is SAAADI. J was trimmed by 4 bases and V by 3 bases; bases with no gene match: 8. The CDR3 runs 15 residues. The TCR originated in a woman in her thirties or forties with acute COVID-19. Source material: PBMCs or T cells enriched from blood (not recorded which). The gene calls are TRBV10-2 and TRBJ1-2; 7 bases map to TRBD1. The CDR3 loop reads CASSDPSGTAYGYTF. The CDR3 region has the DNA TGCGCCAGCAGTGATCCATCTGGGACAGCCTATGGCTACACCTTC.